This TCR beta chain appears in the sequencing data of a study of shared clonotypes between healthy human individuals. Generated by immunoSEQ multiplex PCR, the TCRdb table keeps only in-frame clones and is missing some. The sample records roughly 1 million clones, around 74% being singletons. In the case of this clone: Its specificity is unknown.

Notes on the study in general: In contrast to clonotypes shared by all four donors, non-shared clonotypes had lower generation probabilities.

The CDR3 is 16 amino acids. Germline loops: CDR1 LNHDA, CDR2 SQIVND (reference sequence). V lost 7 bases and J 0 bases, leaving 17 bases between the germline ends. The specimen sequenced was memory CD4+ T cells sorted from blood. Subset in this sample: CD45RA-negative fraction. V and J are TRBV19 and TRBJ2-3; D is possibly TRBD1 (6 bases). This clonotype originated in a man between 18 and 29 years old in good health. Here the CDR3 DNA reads TGTGCCAGTAAGTCTCAAACAGGGCTGAGCACAGATACGCAGTATTTT. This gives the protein CASKSQTGLSTDTQYF.